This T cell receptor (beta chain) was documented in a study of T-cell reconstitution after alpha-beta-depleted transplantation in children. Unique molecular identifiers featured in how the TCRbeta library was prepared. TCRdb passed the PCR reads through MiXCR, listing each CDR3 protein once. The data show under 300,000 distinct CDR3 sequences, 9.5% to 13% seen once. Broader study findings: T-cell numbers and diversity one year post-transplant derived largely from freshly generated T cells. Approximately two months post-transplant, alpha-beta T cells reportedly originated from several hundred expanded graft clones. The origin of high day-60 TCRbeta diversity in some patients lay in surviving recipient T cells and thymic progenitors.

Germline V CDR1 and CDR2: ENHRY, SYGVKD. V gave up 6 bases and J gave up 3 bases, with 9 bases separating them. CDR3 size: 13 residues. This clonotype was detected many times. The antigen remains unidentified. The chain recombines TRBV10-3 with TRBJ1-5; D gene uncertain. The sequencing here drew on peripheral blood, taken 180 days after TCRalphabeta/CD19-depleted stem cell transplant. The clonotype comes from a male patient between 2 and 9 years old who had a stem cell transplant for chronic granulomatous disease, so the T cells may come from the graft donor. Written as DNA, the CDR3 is TGTGCCATCAGACAGCTCCTCAATCAGCCCCAGCATTTT. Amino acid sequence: CAIRQLLNQPQHF.